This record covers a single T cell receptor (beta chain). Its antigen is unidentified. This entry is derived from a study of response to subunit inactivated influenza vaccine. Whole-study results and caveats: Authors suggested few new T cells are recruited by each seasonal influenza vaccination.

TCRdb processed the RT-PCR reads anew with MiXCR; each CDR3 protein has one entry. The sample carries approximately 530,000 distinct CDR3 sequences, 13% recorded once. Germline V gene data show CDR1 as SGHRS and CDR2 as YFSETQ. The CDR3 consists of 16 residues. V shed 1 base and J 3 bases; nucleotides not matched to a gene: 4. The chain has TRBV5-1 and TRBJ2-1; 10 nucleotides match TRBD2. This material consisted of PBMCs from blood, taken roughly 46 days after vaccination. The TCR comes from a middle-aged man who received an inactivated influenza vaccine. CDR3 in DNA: TGCGCCAGCAGCTTGTTGGCTAGCGGGAGCTACAATGAGCAGTTCTTC. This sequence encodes CASSLLASGSYNEQFF.